The rows below give T cell receptor beta chains drawn from one sample of a study of shared clonotypes between healthy human individuals. Here immunoSEQ multiplex PCR was the method, and the copy in TCRdb shows in-frame clones only, minus some. The table shows 950,000 to 1,100,000 clones, with around 76% occurring only once. Sequenced sample: memory CD4+ T cells sorted from blood. The receptor source for this set is a man aged 18 to 29 in good health. CDR3s include the opening cysteine and the closing phenylalanine or tryptophan. Fields, in order: V gene, CDR3 length, CDR3 protein.

v_call: TRBV25-1
cdr3_length: 15
cdr3_aa: CASSARTGANTEAFF

v_call: TRBV28
cdr3_length: 14
cdr3_aa: CASSRLLFKETQYF

v_call: TRBV21-1
cdr3_length: 15
cdr3_aa: CASSIRQGHNQPQHF

v_call: TRBV5-1
cdr3_length: 14
cdr3_aa: CASRWGSGANVLTF

v_call: TRBV11-2
cdr3_length: 17
cdr3_aa: CASSLGLAGGTTDTQYF

v_call: TRBV6-1
cdr3_length: 16
cdr3_aa: CASSDRSAGSGNTIYF

v_call: TRBV2
cdr3_length: 14
cdr3_aa: CASSASGAYNEQFF

v_call: TRBV7-9
cdr3_length: 12
cdr3_aa: CASSREFGTQYF

v_call: TRBV14
cdr3_length: 13
cdr3_aa: CASSPDRVTEAFF

v_call: TRBV6-5
cdr3_length: 15
cdr3_aa: CASSPGTVSSYEQYF

v_call: TRBV5-1
cdr3_length: 11
cdr3_aa: CASRTDTEAFF

v_call: TRBV11-3
cdr3_length: 15
cdr3_aa: CASSPGAGKQETQYF

v_call: TRBV28
cdr3_length: 13
cdr3_aa: CASSLNRDEKLFF

v_call: TRBV7-8
cdr3_length: 17
cdr3_aa: CASSLIGHRSTNEKLFF

v_call: TRBV7-2
cdr3_length: 14
cdr3_aa: CASSPAGAYNEQFF

v_call: TRBV2
cdr3_length: 15
cdr3_aa: CASSPDRANPYEQYF

v_call: TRBV6-6
cdr3_length: 15
cdr3_aa: CASSYSAEKGYGYTF

v_call: TRBV28
cdr3_length: 13
cdr3_aa: CASRGHQGEKLFF

v_call: TRBV5-8
cdr3_length: 17
cdr3_aa: CASSFFYASGGAYEQYF

v_call: TRBV2
cdr3_length: 12
cdr3_aa: CASSGQANTIYF

v_call: TRBV19
cdr3_length: 15
cdr3_aa: CASSNQGSTNEKLFF

v_call: TRBV15
cdr3_length: 15
cdr3_aa: CATSRDPDNQSPLHF

v_call: TRBV30
cdr3_length: 13
cdr3_aa: CAWSVSGQETQYF

v_call: TRBV14
cdr3_length: 11
cdr3_aa: CASSQGNEQFF

v_call: TRBV5-1
cdr3_length: 16
cdr3_aa: CASSWTQRQGGNIQYF

v_call: TRBV6-5
cdr3_length: 16
cdr3_aa: CASSYSTGTMNTEAFF

v_call: TRBV4-1
cdr3_length: 13
cdr3_aa: CASSPAERSGYTF

v_call: TRBV6-1
cdr3_length: 15
cdr3_aa: CASSLTGGSNQPQHF

v_call: TRBV28
cdr3_length: 15
cdr3_aa: CASSLGGTSNQPQHF